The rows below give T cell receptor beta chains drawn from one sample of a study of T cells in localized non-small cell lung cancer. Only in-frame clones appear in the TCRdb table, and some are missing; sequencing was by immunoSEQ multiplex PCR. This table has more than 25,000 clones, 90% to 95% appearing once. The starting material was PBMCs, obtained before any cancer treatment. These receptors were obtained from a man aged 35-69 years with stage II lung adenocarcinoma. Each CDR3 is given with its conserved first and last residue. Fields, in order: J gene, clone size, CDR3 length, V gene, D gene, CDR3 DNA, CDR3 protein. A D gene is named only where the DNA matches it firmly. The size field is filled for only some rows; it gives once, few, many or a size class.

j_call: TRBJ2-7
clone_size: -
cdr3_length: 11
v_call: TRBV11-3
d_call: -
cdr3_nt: TGTGCCAGCAGCCAAGACTACGAGCAGTACTTC
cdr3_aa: CASSQDYEQYF

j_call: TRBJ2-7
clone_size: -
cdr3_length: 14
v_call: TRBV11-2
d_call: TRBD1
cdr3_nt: TGTGCCAGCAGCTCGGACAGGGGGTATCACGAGCAGTACTTC
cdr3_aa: CASSSDRGYHEQYF

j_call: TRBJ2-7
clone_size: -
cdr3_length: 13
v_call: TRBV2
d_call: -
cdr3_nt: TGTGCCAGCTCATCCCGGAGTAGGGAGGAGCAGTACTTC
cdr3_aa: CASSSRSREEQYF

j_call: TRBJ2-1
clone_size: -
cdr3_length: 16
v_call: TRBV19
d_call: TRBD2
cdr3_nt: TGTGCCAGTAGTGGTATCTTTAGCGGGAGCTCGAATGAGCAGTTCTTC
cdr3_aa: CASSGIFSGSSNEQFF

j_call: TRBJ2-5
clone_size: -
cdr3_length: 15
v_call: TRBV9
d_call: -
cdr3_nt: TGTGCCAGCAGCGTAGGCGCCGGCTACCAAGAGACCCAGTACTTC
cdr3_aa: CASSVGAGYQETQYF

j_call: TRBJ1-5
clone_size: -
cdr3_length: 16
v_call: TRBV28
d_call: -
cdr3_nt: TGTGCCAGCAGTTTATGGGCCGGGGGGGCTGGTCAGCCCCAGCATTTT
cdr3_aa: CASSLWAGGAGQPQHF

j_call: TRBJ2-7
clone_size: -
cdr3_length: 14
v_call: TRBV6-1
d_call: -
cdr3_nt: TGTGCCAGCAGGGGCCTCCGGGACCCAATCGAGCAGTACTTC
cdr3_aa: CASRGLRDPIEQYF

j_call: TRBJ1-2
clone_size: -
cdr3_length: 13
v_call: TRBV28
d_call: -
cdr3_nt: TGTGCCAGCAGTTTGTCAGGGGAGAGTGGCTACACCTTC
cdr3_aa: CASSLSGESGYTF

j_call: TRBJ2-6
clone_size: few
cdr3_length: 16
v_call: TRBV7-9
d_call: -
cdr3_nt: TGTGCCAGCAGGAAAGACGGGATCTCTGGGGCCAACGTCCTGACTTTC
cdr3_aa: CASRKDGISGANVLTF

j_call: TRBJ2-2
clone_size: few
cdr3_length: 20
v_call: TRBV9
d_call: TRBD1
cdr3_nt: TGTGCCAGCAGCACGGGACAGACCCCGCGGAGCAAAAGGCTCACCGGGGAGCTGTTTTTT
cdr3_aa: CASSTGQTPRSKRLTGELFF

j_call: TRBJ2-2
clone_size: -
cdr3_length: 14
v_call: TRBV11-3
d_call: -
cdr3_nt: TGTGCCAGCAGCAGGGGTCGGTCTGTGGGGGAGCTGTTTTTT
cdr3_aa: CASSRGRSVGELFF

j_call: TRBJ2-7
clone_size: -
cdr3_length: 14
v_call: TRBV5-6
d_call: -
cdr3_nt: TGTGCCAGCAGCTCTGCCTACAGGCCGGACGAGCAGTACTTC
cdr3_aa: CASSSAYRPDEQYF

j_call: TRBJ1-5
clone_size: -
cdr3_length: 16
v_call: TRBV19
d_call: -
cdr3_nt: TGTGCCAGTAGGGAGGTCTTCACAGCGTCCAATCAGCCCCAGCATTTT
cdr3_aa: CASREVFTASNQPQHF

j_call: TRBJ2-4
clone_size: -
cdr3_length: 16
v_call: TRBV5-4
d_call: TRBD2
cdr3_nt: TGTGCCAGCAGCTTGGCCGCGAGCGGGAGAAGTAACATTCAGTACTTC
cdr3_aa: CASSLAASGRSNIQYF

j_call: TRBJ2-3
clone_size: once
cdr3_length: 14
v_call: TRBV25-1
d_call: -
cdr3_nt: TGTGCCAGCAGTTTTAGAGGGTACACAGATACGCAGTATTTT
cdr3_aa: CASSFRGYTDTQYF

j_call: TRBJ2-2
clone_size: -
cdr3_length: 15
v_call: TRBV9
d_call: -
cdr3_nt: TGTGCCAGCAGCGTGACCCTGGGGGCGGTCGGGGAGCTGTTTTTT
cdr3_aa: CASSVTLGAVGELFF

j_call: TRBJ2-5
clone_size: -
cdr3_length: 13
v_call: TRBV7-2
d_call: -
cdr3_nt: TGTGCCAGCAGCTTCCGGGTGCAAGAGACCCAGTACTTC
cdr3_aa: CASSFRVQETQYF

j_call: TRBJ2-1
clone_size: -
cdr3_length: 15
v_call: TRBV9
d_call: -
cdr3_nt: TGTGCCAGCAGCGTAGAGGGACTCACCTCGGATGAGCAGTTCTTC
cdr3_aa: CASSVEGLTSDEQFF

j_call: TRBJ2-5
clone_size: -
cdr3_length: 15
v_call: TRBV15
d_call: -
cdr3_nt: TGTGCCACCAGCAGAGGGGAGACAGATAAAGAGACCCAGTACTTC
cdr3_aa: CATSRGETDKETQYF

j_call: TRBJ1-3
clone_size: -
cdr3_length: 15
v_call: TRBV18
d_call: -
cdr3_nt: TGTGCCAGCTCACCGGGACGGATCTCTGGAAACACCATATATTTT
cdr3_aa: CASSPGRISGNTIYF

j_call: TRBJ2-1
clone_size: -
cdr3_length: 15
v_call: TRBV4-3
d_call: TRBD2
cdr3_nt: TGCGCCAGCAGCTTCCTAGCGGGAGGGTCCAATGAGCAGTTCTTC
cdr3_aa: CASSFLAGGSNEQFF

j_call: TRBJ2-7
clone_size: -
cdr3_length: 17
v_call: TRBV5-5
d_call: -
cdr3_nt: TGTGCCAGCAGCTTGGTAAGAGCGGGTCCTCTCTCCTACGAGCAGTACTTC
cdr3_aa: CASSLVRAGPLSYEQYF

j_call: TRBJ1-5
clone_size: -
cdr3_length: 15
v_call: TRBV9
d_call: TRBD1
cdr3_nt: TGTGCCAGCTCATGGACAGGGGGCGTCAATCAGCCCCAGCATTTT
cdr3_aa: CASSWTGGVNQPQHF

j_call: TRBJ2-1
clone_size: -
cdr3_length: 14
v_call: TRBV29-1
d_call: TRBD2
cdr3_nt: TGCAGCGCCGAAGAGACTAGCGGGGGGGTAGGGCAGTTCTTC
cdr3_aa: CSAEETSGGVGQFF

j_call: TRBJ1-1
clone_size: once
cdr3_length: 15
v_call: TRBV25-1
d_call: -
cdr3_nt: TGTGCCAGCAGTGAAAAAGGCCGACCCGGACGTGAAGCTTTCTTT
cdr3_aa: CASSEKGRPGREAFF

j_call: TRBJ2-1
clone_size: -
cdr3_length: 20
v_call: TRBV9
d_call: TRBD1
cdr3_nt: TGTGCCAGCAGCGTAGATAGTAGGACAGGGAACTCGATCTTCTACAATGAGCAGTTCTTC
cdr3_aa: CASSVDSRTGNSIFYNEQFF

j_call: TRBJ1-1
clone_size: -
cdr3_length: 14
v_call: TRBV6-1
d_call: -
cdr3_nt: TGTGCCAGCAGTGAAGCGACAGCTTACACTGAAGCTTTCTTT
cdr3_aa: CASSEATAYTEAFF

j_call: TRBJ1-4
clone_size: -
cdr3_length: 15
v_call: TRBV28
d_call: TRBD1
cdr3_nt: TGTGCCAGCAGGTTCGGGACAGGGAGCAATGAAAAACTGTTTTTT
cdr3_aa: CASRFGTGSNEKLFF

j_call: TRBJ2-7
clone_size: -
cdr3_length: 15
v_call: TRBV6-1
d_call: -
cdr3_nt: TGTGCCAGCAGTGAAGTATCAGGGGCTCCCTACGAGCAGTACTTC
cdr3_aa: CASSEVSGAPYEQYF

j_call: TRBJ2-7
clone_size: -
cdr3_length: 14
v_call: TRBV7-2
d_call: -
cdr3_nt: TGTGCCAGCAGCTTCGGGGAAGTGGGCTACGAGCAGTACTTC
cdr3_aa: CASSFGEVGYEQYF

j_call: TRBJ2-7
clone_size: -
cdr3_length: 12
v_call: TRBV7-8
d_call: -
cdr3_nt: TGTGCCAGCAGCTCCTATCGGGCAGAGCAGTACTTC
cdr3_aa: CASSSYRAEQYF

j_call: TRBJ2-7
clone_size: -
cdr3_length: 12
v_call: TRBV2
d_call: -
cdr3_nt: TGTGCCAGCAAAGAAGATAGGTATGAGCAGTACTTC
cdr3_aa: CASKEDRYEQYF

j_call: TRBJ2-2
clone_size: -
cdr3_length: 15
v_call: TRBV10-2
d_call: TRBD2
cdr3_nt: TGCGCCAGCAGGGGGGGGACTTCGAACACCGGGGAGCTGTTTTTT
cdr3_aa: CASRGGTSNTGELFF

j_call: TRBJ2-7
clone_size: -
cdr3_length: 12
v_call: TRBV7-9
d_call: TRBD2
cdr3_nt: TGTGCCAGCAGCTCCGGACTAGCCGGCGAGACTTTC
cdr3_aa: CASSSGLAGETF

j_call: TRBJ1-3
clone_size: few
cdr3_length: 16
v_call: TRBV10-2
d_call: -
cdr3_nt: TGCGCCAGCAGCGCCACCCCAGGGGACTCTGGAAACACCATATATTTT
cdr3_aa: CASSATPGDSGNTIYF

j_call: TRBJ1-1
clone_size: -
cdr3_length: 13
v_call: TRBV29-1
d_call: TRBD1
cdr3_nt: TGCAGCGTTGAAAAACAGGGGGGTACTGAAGCTTTCTTT
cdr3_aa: CSVEKQGGTEAFF

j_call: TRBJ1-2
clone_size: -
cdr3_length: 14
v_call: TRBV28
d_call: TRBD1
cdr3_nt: TGTGCCAGCAGTCCATCGGGACAGAGCTATGGCTACACCTTC
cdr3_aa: CASSPSGQSYGYTF

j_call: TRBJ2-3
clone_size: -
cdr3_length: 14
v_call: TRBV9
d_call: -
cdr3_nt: TGTGCCAGCAGCGTAGAAGGGGGCACAGATACGCAGTATTTT
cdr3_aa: CASSVEGGTDTQYF

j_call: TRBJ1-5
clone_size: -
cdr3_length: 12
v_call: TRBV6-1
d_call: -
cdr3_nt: TGTGCCAGCAGTTCCTCGTATCAGCCCCAGCATTTT
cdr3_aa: CASSSSYQPQHF

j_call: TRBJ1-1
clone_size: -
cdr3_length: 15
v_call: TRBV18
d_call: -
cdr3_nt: TGTGCCAGCTCCACTGCCGCGGTCATGAACACTGAAGCTTTCTTT
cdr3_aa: CASSTAAVMNTEAFF

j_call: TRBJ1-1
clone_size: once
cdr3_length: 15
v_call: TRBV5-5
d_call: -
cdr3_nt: TGTGCCAGCAGCTTGCAGGGAAATTCGGGCACTGAAGCTTTCTTT
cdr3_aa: CASSLQGNSGTEAFF

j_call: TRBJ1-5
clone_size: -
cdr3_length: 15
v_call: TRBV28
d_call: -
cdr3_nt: TGTGCCAGCAGTTCGGCGGGGGTAAGCAATCAGCCCCAGCATTTT
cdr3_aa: CASSSAGVSNQPQHF

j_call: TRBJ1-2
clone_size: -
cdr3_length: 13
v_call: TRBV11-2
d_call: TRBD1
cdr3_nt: TGTGCCAGCAGCTTAGAACAGGGGTGGGGCTACACCTTC
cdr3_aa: CASSLEQGWGYTF

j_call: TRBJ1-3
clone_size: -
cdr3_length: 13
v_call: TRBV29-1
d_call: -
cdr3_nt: TGCAGCGTTGATGGAGGTACTGGAAACACCATATATTTT
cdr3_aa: CSVDGGTGNTIYF

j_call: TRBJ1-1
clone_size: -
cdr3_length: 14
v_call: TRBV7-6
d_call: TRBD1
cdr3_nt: TGTGCCAGCAGCTCGGGGACAGAGAACACTGAAGCTTTCTTT
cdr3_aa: CASSSGTENTEAFF

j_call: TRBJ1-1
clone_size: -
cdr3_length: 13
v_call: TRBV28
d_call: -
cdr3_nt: TGTGCCAGCAGTTTTCCCCATGGTACTGAAGCTTTCTTT
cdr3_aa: CASSFPHGTEAFF